The 10 T cell receptor beta chains below were found in one sample sequenced in a study of read filtering for tumor transcriptome and immune sequencing. From approximately 430 ng of RNA, a library with molecular barcoded alpha/delta and beta/gamma adaptors was made. TCRdb passed the reads through MiXCR, listing each CDR3 protein once. The sample consists of 40,000 to 50,000 distinct CDR3 sequences, approximately 18% of them appearing once. Source material: a population of CD138-negative cells sorted from bone marrow. All receptors come from a donor at least 40 years old with multiple myeloma.

This clonotype was detected ten times or more. This chain connects TRBV21-1 to TRBJ2-3; the table gives TRBD2 as D, unverified against the DNA. TRBV21-1 represents a pseudogene. The CDR3 runs to 11 residues. CDR3 in amino acids: CAGNSPVTQYF. DNA of the CDR3: TGTGCCGGAAATTCTCCCGTTACGCAGTATTTT.

This clonotype has ten or more counts. This chain uses TRBV29-1 with TRBJ2-3; 8 bases agree with TRBD2. This CDR3 has 14 residues. J lost 6 bases, V lost 8 bases, and 13 bases had no gene match. Looked up from germline, CDR1 is SQVTM and CDR2 is ANQGSEA. The CDR3 coding sequence is TGCAGCATTATAGTCGGGGGGGAGAGTGATACGCAGTATTTT. This sequence encodes CSIIVGGESDTQYF.

Notes on this clonotype: Given a far larger clone just one base away, this is likely a sequencing read error. CDR3 nucleotides: TGTGCCAGCAGTTACGGGTACAATGAGCGGTTCTTC. Protein sequence: CASSYGYNERFF. This chain links TRBV6-2 or TRBV6-3 with TRBJ2-1; no reliable D call. Germline values: CDR1 MNHEY, CDR2 SVGEGT. The CDR3 covers 12 residues.

This clonotype was seen ten or more times. The V call is TRBV20-1, the J call TRBJ2-5, with D maybe TRBD1 (6 bases). The CDR3 contains 15 residues. Trimming shortened V by 0 bases and J by 2 bases, and 13 bases separated the two germline ends. Per the germline V gene, CDR1 is DFQATT and CDR2 is SNEGSKA (reference sequence). The CDR3 nucleotides read TGCAGTGCTAGAGAAATAAGAGGGGGTCAAGAGACCCAGTACTTC. Protein sequence: CSAREIRGGQETQYF.

This sequence joins TRBV19 and TRBJ2-7; 10 bases match TRBD1. Germline CDR1 reads LNHDA; CDR2 reads SQIVND (reference sequence). This CDR3 contains 14 residues. V was pared by 6 bases and J by 2 bases, with 4 bases of the junction left unmatched. CDR3 residues: CASSYGTGAYEQYF. In nucleotides, the CDR3 is TGTGCCAGTAGCTACGGGACAGGGGCCTACGAGCAGTACTTC.

The genes are TRBV7-9 and TRBJ1-1; 7 bases map to TRBD1. This CDR3 region has 12 residues. In germline, CDR1 is SEHNR, CDR2 FQNEAQ (reference sequence). Trimming removed 7 bases from V and 5 bases from J; junction bases left unmatched: 4. The CDR3 loop is CASTMDRTEAFF. CDR3 bases: TGTGCCAGCACTATGGACAGGACTGAAGCTTTCTTT.

With respect to this clonotype: A far larger clone is one base from this, pointing to a likely read error. CDR3 DNA sequence: TGTGCCAGCAGCCTCAACGGGGCGGGTACTGAAGCTTCCTTT. It codes for CASSLNGAGTEASF. The chain has TRBV7-9 and TRBJ1-6; perhaps TRBD1 as D (5 bases). Germline V gene data show CDR1 as SEHNR and CDR2 as FQNEAQ (reference sequence). This CDR3 is built from 14 residues. Complete variable domain (other parts from reference TRBV7-9 and TRBJ1-6): DTGVSQNPRHKITKRGQNVTFRCDPISEHNRLYWYRQTLGQGPEFLTYFQNEAQLEKSRLLSDRFSAERPKGSFSTLEIQRTEQGDSAMYLCASSLNGAGTEASFGNGTRLTVT.

In regard to this clonotype: Because the CDR3 is missing its conserved closing phenylalanine or tryptophan, this is likely a read error. The rearrangement uses TRBV7-9 and TRBJ1-5, with no clear D. This CDR3 has 14 residues. The V gene's germline CDR1 is SEHNR and CDR2 FQNEAQ (reference sequence). Trimming removed 5 bases at V and 8 bases at J, with 16 bases between. CDR3 DNA: TGTGCCAGCAGCCCTACCGGGAGGAACGAGCCCCAGCATTTA. This encodes CASSPTGRNEPQHL.

This clonotype was observed a few times. The rearrangement uses TRBV11-2 and TRBJ2-7; TRBD2 matches at 9 bases. From germline, CDR1 is SGHAT and CDR2 FQNNGV. The CDR3 covers 19 residues. The J segment lost 1 base and the V segment lost 4 bases, leaving 17 bases of the junction unmatched. DNA of the CDR3: TGTGCCAGCAGCTGGACCCAACTAGCGGGTCCCGCGGGGTCCTACGAGCAGTACTTC. Protein product: CASSWTQLAGPAGSYEQYF.

There are many counts of this clonotype. This chain uses TRBV7-2 with TRBJ2-3; 7 bases agree with TRBD1. The CDR3 spans 13 residues. Trimming took 3 bases from V and 6 from J; bases not matched to a gene: 3. Germline loops: CDR1 SGHTA, CDR2 FQGNSA. CDR3 in DNA: TGTGCCAGCAGCTTTCAACAGGGGGATACGCAGTATTTT. Its protein is CASSFQQGDTQYF.